The 6 T cell receptor beta chains below come from one sample, sequenced in a study of blood T cell repertoires in COVID-19. Sequenced by immunoSEQ multiplex PCR; TCRdb stores in-frame clones only, minus some. The sample carries over 150,000 clones, roughly 80% recorded once. Sample: peripheral blood. These receptors originate from a man aged 60-69 years with acute or convalescent COVID-19.

The V call is TRBV7-8, the J call TRBJ2-3; weak D call: TRBD2 (6 bases). CDR3 length: 16 residues. V lost 1 base to trimming and J lost 0 bases, with 11 bases between them. CDR1 and CDR2 from the germline V gene are SGHVS and FQNEAQ. This CDR3 reads CASSLGRGPSTDTQYF. The CDR3 nucleotides read TGTGCCAGCAGCTTAGGGCGGGGCCCTAGCACAGATACGCAGTATTTT.

The rearrangement joins TRBV7-2 to TRBJ1-4; 9 nucleotides align to TRBD1. CDR1 and CDR2 (germline): SGHTA, FQGNSA. The CDR3 is 17 amino acids. J was trimmed by 8 bases and V by 6 bases; bases with no gene match: 16. CDR3 in amino acids: CASSRNLPGQGSEKLFF. The CDR3 DNA is TGTGCCAGCAGTCGCAACCTTCCGGGACAGGGAAGCGAAAAACTGTTTTTT.

Concerning this clone: A read error may account for a junction end that differs from germline. The same CDR3 can be traced to other DNA sequences in this sample. The chain has TRBV4-1 and TRBJ2-1, with 13 bases identical to TRBD2. The germline CDR1 and CDR2 sequences are MGHRA and YSYEKL. The CDR3 has 18 residues. CDR3 DNA sequence: TGCGCCAGCAGTGGACTAGCGGGGGTCAAAAGCTCCTACAATGAGCAATTCTTC. As protein: CASSGLAGVKSSYNEQFF.

The gene calls are TRBV5-1 and TRBJ1-2, with 7 bases aligning to TRBD1. V dropped 4 bases and J dropped 4; count of bases not matched to a gene: 7. The length of the CDR3 is 14 residues. Germline V gene lookup returns CDR1 SGHRS and CDR2 YFSETQ. The DNA of the CDR3 is TGCGCCAGCAGCGGGGAGGCAGGGGGCTATGGCTACACCTTC. Translated: CASSGEAGGYGYTF.

The V call is TRBV19, the J call TRBJ1-2; possibly TRBD1 for D (6 bases). In germline, CDR1 is LNHDA, CDR2 SQIVND (reference sequence). The V end was cut by 9 bases, the J end by 5 bases, with 16 bases between. The CDR3 loop spans 13 amino acids. The CDR3 sequence is CARVQGVGYGYTF. The DNA for the CDR3 is TGTGCCAGAGTACAGGGCGTGGGGTATGGCTACACCTTC.

The rearrangement uses TRBV24-1 and TRBJ1-2; TRBD1 matches at 10 bases. The CDR3 has 15 residues. Trimming removed 3 bases from V and 3 bases from J; junction bases left unmatched: 3. The V gene's germline CDR1 is KGHDR and CDR2 SFDVKD. CDR3: CATSDRDRGDYGYTF. Written as DNA, the CDR3 is TGTGCCACCAGTGATCGGGACAGGGGCGACTATGGCTACACCTTC.